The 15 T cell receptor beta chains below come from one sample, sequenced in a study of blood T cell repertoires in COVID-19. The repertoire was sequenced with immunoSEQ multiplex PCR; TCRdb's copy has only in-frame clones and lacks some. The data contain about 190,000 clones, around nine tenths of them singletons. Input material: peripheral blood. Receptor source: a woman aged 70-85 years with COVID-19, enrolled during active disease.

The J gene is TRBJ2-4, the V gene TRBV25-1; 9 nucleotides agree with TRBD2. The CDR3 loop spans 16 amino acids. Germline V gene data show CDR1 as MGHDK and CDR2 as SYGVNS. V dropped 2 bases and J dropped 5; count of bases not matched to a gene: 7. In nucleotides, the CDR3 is TGTGCCAGCAGTGAAAAGGCGGGAGGGAAGGAAAACATTCAGTACTTC. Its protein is CASSEKAGGKENIQYF.

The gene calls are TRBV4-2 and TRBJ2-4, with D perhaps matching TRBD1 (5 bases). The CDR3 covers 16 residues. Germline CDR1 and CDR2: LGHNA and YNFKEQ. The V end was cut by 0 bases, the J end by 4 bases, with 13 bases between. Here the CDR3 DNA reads TGTGCCAGCAGCCAAGACCCGAACAGGTCGAAAAACATTCAGTACTTC. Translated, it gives CASSQDPNRSKNIQYF.

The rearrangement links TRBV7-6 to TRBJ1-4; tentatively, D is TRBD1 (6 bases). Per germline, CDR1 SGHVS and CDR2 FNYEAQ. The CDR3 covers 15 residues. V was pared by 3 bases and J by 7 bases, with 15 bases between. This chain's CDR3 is CASSLQRGGPEKLFF. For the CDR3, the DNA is TGTGCCAGCAGCTTGCAGCGAGGGGGTCCTGAAAAACTGTTTTTT.

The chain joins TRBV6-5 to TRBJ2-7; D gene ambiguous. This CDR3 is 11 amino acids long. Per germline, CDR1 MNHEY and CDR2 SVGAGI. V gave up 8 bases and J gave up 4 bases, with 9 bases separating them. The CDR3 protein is CASGRIYEQYF. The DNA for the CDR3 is TGTGCCAGCGGCAGGATATACGAGCAGTACTTC.

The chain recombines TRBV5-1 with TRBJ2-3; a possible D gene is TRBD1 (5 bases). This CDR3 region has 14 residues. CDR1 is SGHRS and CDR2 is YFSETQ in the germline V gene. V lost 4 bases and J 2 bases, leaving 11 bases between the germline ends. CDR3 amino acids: CASSPTDITDTQYF. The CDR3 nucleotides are TGCGCCAGCAGCCCGACGGACATCACAGATACGCAGTATTTT.

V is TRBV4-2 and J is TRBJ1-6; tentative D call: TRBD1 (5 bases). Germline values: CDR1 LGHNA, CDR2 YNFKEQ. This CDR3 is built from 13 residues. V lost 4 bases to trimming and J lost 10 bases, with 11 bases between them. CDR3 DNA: TGTGCCAGCAGCCGTGTAGGGGAATCACCCCTCCACTTT. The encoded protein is CASSRVGESPLHF.

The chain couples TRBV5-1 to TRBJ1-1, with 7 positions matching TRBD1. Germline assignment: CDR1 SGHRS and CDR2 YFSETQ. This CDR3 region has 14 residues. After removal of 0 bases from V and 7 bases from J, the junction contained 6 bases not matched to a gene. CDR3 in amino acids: CASSLAPGQFEAFF. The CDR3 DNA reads TGCGCCAGCAGCTTGGCCCCGGGACAGTTTGAAGCTTTCTTT.

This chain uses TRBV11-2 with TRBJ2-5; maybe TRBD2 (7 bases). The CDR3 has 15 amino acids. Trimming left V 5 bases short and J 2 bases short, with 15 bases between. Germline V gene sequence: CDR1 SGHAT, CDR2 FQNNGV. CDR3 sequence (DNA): TGTGCCAGCAGCAGCGGGACACTAAAACAAGAGACCCAGTACTTC. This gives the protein CASSSGTLKQETQYF.

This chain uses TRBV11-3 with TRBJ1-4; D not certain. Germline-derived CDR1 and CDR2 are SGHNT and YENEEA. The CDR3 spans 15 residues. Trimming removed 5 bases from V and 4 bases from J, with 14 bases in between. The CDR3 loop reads CASSEEGRGNEKLFF. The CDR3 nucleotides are TGTGCCAGCAGCGAAGAAGGGCGGGGTAATGAAAAACTGTTTTTT.

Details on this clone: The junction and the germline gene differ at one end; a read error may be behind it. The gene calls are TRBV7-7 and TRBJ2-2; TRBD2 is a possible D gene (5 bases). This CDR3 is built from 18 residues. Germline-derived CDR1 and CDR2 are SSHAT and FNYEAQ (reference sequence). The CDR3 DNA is TGTGCTAGCAGCCCGGACTCCGGTACATCCGGAAACACCGGGGAGCTGTTTTTT. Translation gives CASSPDSGTSGNTGELFF.

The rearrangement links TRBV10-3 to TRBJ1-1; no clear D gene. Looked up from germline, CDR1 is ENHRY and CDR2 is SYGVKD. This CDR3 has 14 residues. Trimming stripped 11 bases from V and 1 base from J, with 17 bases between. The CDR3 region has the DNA TGTGCCTCATCAGGTAAGGCGCCGAACACTGAAGCTTTCTTT. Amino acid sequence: CASSGKAPNTEAFF.

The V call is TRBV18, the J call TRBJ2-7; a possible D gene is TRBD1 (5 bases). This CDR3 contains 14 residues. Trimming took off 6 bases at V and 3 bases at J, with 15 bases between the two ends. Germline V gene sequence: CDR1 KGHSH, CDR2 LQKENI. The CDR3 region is CASSPDSVYYEQYF. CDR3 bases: TGTGCCAGCTCCCCTGACAGCGTATACTACGAGCAGTACTTC.

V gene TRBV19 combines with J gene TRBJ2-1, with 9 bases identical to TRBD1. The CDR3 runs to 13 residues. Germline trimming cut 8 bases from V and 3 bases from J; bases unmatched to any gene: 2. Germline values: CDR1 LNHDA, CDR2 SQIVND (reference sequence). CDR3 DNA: TGTGCCAGTTGGGGACAGGGCTACAATGAGCAGTTCTTC. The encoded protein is CASWGQGYNEQFF.

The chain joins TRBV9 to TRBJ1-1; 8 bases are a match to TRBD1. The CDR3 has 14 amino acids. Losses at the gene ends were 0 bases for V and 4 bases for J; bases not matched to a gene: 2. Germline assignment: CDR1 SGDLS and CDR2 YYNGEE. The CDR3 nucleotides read TGTGCCAGCAGCGTAGCACAGGGGGGCACTGAAGCTTTCTTT. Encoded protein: CASSVAQGGTEAFF.

The CDR3 bases are TGTGCCAGCAGCCCCTCGAGGGCTGCTGGCGAGCAGTACTTC. Translation gives CASSPSRAAGEQYF. The V call is TRBV7-3, the J call TRBJ2-7, with a weak D call TRBD2 (5 bases). Trimming removed 5 bases from V and 6 bases from J, with 17 bases in between. CDR3 length: 14 amino acids. Germline V gene sequence: CDR1 SGHTA, CDR2 FQGTGA. Looking up the rest from reference TRBV7-3 and TRBJ2-7 gives the full variable domain: GAGVSQTPSNKVTEKGKYVELRCDPISGHTALYWYRQSLGQGPEFLIYFQGTGAADDSGLPNDRFFAVRPEGSVSTLKIQRTERGDSAVYLCASSPSRAAGEQYFGPGTRLTVT.